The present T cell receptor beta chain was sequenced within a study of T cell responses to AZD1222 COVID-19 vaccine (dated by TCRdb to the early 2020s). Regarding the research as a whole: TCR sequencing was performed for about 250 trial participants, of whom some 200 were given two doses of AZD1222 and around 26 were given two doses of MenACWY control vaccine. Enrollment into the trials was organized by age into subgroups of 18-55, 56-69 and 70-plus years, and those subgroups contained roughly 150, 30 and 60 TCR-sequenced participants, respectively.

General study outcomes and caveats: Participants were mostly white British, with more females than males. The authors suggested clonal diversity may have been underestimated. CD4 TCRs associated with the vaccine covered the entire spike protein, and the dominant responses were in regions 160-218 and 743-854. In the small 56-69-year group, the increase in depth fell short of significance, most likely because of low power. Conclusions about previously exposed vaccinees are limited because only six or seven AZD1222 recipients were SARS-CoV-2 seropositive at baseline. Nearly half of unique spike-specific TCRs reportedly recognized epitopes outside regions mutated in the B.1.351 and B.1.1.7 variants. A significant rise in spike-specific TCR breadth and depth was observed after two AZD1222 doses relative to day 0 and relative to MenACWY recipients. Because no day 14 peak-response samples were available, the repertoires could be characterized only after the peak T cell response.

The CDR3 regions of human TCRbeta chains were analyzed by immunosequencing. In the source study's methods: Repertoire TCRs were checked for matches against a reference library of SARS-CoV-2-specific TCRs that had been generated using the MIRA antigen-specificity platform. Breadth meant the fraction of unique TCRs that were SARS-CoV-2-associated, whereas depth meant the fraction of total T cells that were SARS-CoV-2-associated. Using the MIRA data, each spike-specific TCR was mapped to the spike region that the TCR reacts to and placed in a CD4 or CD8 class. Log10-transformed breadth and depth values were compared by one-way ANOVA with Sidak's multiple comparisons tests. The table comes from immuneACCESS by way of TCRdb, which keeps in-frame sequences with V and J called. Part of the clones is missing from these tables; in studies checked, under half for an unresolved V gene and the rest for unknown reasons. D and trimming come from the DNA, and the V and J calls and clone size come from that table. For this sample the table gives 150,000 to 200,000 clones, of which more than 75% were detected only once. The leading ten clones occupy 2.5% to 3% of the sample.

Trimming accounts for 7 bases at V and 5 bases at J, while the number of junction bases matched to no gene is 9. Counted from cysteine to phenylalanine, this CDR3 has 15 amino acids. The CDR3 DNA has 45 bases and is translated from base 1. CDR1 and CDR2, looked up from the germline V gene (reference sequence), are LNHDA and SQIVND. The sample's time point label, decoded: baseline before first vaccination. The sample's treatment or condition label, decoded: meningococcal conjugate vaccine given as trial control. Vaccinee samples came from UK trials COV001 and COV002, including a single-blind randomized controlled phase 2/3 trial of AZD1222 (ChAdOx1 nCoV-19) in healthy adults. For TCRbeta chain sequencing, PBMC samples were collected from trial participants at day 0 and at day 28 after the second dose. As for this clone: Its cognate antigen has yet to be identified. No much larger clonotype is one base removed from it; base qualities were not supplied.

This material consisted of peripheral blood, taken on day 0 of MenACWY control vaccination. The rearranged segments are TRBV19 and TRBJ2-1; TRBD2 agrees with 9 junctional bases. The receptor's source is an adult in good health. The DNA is TGTGCCAGTACCGGAGCGGGGGGAGCTGACAATGAGCAGTTCTTC. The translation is CASTGAGGADNEQFF.